What follows are 12 T cell receptor beta chains derived from one specimen sequenced in a study of blood T cells in healthy people across ages. Together with a sample-barcoded 5' primer, a J-beta primer mix was included in a second PCR lasting about 7 to 11 cycles. Via MiXCR, TCRdb re-called the 5' RACE reads, giving one row per CDR3 protein. Of some 710,000 distinct CDR3 sequences detected, about half appear once; the ten largest clones hold about a sixth. Sequencing was done on a sample of blood. The origin of the receptors is an elderly man in good health.

In this sample, this clonotype turned up once. The chain uses TRBV6-2 or TRBV6-3 and TRBJ2-3; D is uncertain. Trimming took 7 bases from V and 5 from J, leaving 13 bases between them. CDR3 length: 13 amino acids. CDR1 and CDR2 from the germline V gene are MNHEY and SVGEGT. The CDR3 protein is CASTLSAEDTQYF. CDR3 in DNA: TGTGCCAGCACCCTATCTGCCGAAGATACGCAGTATTTT.

The CDR3 region is CASETSPGQQNYGYTF. DNA for the CDR3: TGTGCCAGCGAAACATCTCCGGGACAACAGAACTATGGCTACACCTTC. The V gene is TRBV6-6, the J gene TRBJ1-2, with D perhaps TRBD1 (6 bases). Looked up from germline, CDR1 is MNHNY and CDR2 is SVGAGI (reference sequence). The CDR3 spans 16 residues. V was cut by 8 bases and J by 2 bases, with 21 bases left in between.

The chain recombines TRBV6-6 with TRBJ2-5; no firm D call. Trimming cost V 0 bases and J 11 bases, with 13 bases left between them. Germline V CDR1 and CDR2: MNHNY, SVGAGI (reference sequence). The CDR3 is made up of 13 amino acids. The CDR3 region is CASSYSSVGQQYF. The DNA of the CDR3 is TGTGCCAGCAGTTACTCGAGCGTAGGGCAGCAGTACTTC.

This clonotype is a singleton in its sample. The chain joins TRBV20-1 to TRBJ2-1, with TRBD2 as a possible D gene (5 bases). V was pared by 3 bases and J by 8 bases, with 8 bases between. Germline CDR1 reads DFQATT; CDR2 reads SNEGSKA (reference sequence). The length of the CDR3 is 11 residues. CDR3 coding DNA: TGCAGTGCTAGCCCCGGGGATGAGCAGTTCTTC. Its translation is CSASPGDEQFF.

This clonotype was counted many times. V and J are TRBV28 and TRBJ2-3; the D gene is possibly TRBD1 (5 bases). This CDR3 region has 15 residues. CDR1 MDHEN and CDR2 SYDVKM come from the germline V gene. V lost 3 bases and J lost 5, with 15 bases in between. The chain's CDR3 is CASSLVGATRDTQYF. The CDR3 coding sequence is TGTGCCAGCAGTTTGGTTGGGGCCACACGAGATACGCAGTATTTT.

Concerning this clonotype: It may be a read error: a sequence one base away is much more abundant. The chain employs TRBV24-1 and TRBJ2-3; TRBD2 agrees at 9 bases. The trim removed 2 bases at V and 2 bases at J, leaving 4 bases unmatched. The CDR3 is 16 amino acids. The germline CDR1 and CDR2 sequences are KGHDR and SFDVKD. CDR3: CATSDSAGGVTDTQYF. The CDR3 DNA follows: TGTGCCACCAGTGATTCCGCGGGGGGGGTCACAGATACGCAGTATTTT.

The V and J genes are TRBV7-2 and TRBJ2-5, with D unclear. This CDR3 is 15 amino acids long. Trimming cost V 4 bases and J 2 bases, with 14 bases left between them. Germline V lookup: CDR1 SGHTA, CDR2 FQGNSA. The CDR3 loop is CASSSSIQPQETQYF. The CDR3 nucleotides are TGTGCCAGCAGCTCCTCCATCCAACCGCAAGAGACCCAGTACTTC. Complete variable domain (other parts from reference TRBV7-2 and TRBJ2-5): GAGVSQSPSNKVTEKGKDVELRCDPISGHTALYWYRQSLGQGLEFLIYFQGNSAPDKSGLPSDRFSAERTGGSVSTLTIQRTQQEDSAVYLCASSSSIQPQETQYFGPGTRLLVL.

V and J are TRBV10-3 and TRBJ2-5; D assignment may be TRBD1 or TRBD2 (5 bases each). Germline assignment: CDR1 ENHRY and CDR2 SYGVKD. This CDR3 comprises 12 residues. Trimming stripped 10 bases from V and 2 bases from J, with 11 bases between. CDR3 protein: CATSGQQETQYF. The CDR3 region has the DNA TGTGCCACTTCGGGGCAGCAAGAGACCCAGTACTTC.

The rearrangement joins TRBV4-3 to TRBJ2-1; TRBD2 matches at 8 bases. This CDR3 has 17 residues. The ends lost 2 bases at V and 0 bases at J; junction bases unmatched: 6. Germline values: CDR1 LGHNA, CDR2 YSLEER. The CDR3 reads CASSQSVAGSSYNEQFF. CDR3 nucleotides: TGCGCCAGCAGCCAATCCGTAGCGGGAAGCTCCTACAATGAGCAGTTCTTC.

The V gene is TRBV6-2 or TRBV6-3, the J gene TRBJ1-5, with D hard to call. Germline CDR1 MNHEY, CDR2 SVGEGT. Between the trimmed V and J ends, which lost 0 bases and 7 bases, there was a span of 13 bases. The CDR3 extends over 15 amino acids. The CDR3 nucleotides are TGTGCCAGCAGTTACTCGTTGGAGGGTGGGCAGCCCCAGCATTTT. Protein sequence: CASSYSLEGGQPQHF.

The chain joins TRBV30 to TRBJ2-3; D unclear. The CDR3 consists of 14 residues. Germline values: CDR1 GTSNPN, CDR2 SVGIG (reference sequence). With 0 bases removed from V and 5 bases from J, the gap between germline ends came to 12 bases. The CDR3 protein is CAWSVVGHRDTQYF. The CDR3 DNA reads as TGTGCCTGGAGTGTAGTCGGCCACCGAGATACGCAGTATTTT.

Only a few counts were recorded for this clonotype. This chain connects TRBV11-2 to TRBJ2-2; a weak D match, TRBD1 (5 bases). The germline V gene has CDR1 SGHAT and CDR2 FQNNGV. Trimming removed 3 bases at V and 0 bases at J, with 8 bases between. The CDR3 contains 15 residues. CDR3 loop: CASSFDRSNTGELFF. Here the CDR3 DNA reads TGTGCCAGCAGCTTCGACAGATCGAACACCGGGGAGCTGTTTTTT.